This T cell receptor (beta chain) was recorded in a study of cytomegalovirus exposure and HLA in healthy donors. Study background: Later analysis reported that the roughly 130 validation repertoires shared the platform of the 600 to 750 first-cohort repertoires. Overall study findings and caveats: The study labeled 164 TCR beta chains cytomegalovirus-associated. Rarity marked most TCR sequences, yet some public TCRs occurred in many donors. As was reported, the classifier diagnosed cytomegalovirus status with high specificity and sensitivity.

As for this clone: Its target is not known.

The germline gives CDR1 MDHEN, CDR2 SYDVKM. The CDR3 has 14 amino acids. Trimming took 3 bases from V and 0 from J, leaving 8 bases between them. Sequencing was performed with immunoSEQ multiplex PCR; in TCRdb, only in-frame clones are kept and a portion is missing. The data hold about 250,000 clones, with roughly 84% observed a single time. This sequence was found in a man younger than 30 in good health and CMV-seropositive. The sequencing sample was made of PBMCs. This chain links TRBV28 with TRBJ1-1; a possible D gene is TRBD1 (5 bases). In nucleotides, the CDR3 is TGTGCCAGCAGTTTGGGACTCCTGAACACTGAAGCTTTCTTT. Residues: CASSLGLLNTEAFF.